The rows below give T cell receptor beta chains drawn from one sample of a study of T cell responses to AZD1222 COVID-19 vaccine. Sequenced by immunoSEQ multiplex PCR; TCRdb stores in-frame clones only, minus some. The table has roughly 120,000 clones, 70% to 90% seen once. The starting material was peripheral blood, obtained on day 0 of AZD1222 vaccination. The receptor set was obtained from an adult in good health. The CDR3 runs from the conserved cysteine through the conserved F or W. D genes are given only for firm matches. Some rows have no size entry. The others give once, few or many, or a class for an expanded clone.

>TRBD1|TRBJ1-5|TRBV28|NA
CASSQPIRTGRPQHF
TGTGCCAGCAGTCAACCTATCAGGACAGGGAGGCCCCAGCATTTT
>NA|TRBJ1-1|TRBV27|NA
CASYKIQGTEAFF
TGTGCCAGTTACAAAATACAGGGTACTGAAGCTTTCTTT
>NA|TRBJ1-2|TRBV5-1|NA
CASSLAVGGNYGYTF
TGCGCCAGCAGCTTGGCGGTGGGTGGTAACTATGGCTACACCTTC
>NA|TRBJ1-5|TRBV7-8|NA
CASSPGQGRNSNQPQHF
TGTGCCAGCAGCCCCGGTCAGGGACGTAATAGCAATCAGCCCCAGCATTTT
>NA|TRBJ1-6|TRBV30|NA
CAWSPRASPLHF
TGTGCCTGGAGTCCCAGGGCCTCACCCCTCCACTTT
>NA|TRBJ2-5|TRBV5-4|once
CASSLEGAGETQYF
TGTGCCAGCAGCTTAGAGGGGGCGGGGGAGACCCAGTACTTC
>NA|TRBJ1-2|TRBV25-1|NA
CASSGQGIGYTF
TGTGCCAGCAGTGGGCAGGGGATAGGCTACACCTTC
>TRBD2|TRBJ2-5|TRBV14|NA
CASSHIVEGREGRETQYF
TGTGCCAGCAGCCATATCGTCGAGGGGCGGGAGGGCCGTGAGACCCAGTACTTC
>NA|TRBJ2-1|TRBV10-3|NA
CAIRAGTYNEQFF
TGTGCCATCCGGGCCGGTACCTACAATGAGCAGTTCTTC
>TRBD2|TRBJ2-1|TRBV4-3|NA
CASSHQAGAMGNEQFF
TGCGCCAGCAGCCACCAAGCGGGAGCGATGGGGAATGAGCAGTTCTTC
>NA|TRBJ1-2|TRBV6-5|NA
CASSQIREDGYTF
TGTGCCAGCAGTCAAATCAGAGAGGATGGCTACACCTTC
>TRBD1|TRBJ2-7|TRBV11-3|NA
CASSPGGVRYEQYF
TGTGCCAGCAGCCCAGGGGGCGTTCGGTACGAGCAGTACTTC
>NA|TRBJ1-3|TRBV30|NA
CAWSVGRLSSGNTIYF
TGTGCCTGGAGTGTCGGCAGGCTAAGCTCTGGAAACACCATATATTTT
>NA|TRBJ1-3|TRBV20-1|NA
CSAQTGNTIYF
TGCAGTGCTCAAACTGGAAACACCATATATTTT
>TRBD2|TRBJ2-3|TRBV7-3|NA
CASSPLAGSTDTQYF
TGTGCCAGCAGCCCACTAGCGGGTAGCACAGATACGCAGTATTTT
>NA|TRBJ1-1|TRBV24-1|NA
CATSDARAGATEAFF
TGTGCCACCAGTGATGCCAGGGCTGGCGCCACTGAAGCTTTCTTT
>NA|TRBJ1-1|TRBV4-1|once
CASSQQSPQGRVWTEAFF
TGCGCCAGCAGCCAACAGTCCCCGCAGGGGAGGGTGTGGACTGAAGCTTTCTTT
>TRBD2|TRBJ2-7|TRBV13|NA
CASSLKYSGRAYEQYF
TGTGCCAGCAGCCTAAAATATAGCGGGAGGGCCTACGAGCAGTACTTC
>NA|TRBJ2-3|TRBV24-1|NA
CATSDETYTDTQYF
TGTGCCACCAGTGACGAAACCTACACAGATACGCAGTATTTT
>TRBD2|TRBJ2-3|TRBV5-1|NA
CASSLAVAGGTSTDTQYF
TGCGCCAGCAGCTTGGCGGTAGCGGGGGGTACTAGCACAGATACGCAGTATTTT
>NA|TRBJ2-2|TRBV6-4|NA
CASSDTNTGELFF
TGTGCCAGCAGTGACACTAACACCGGGGAGCTGTTTTTT
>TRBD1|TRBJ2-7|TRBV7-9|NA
CASSAQGAAHEQYF
TGTGCCAGCAGCGCACAGGGGGCGGCCCACGAGCAGTACTTC
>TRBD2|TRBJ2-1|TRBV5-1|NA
CASSSGLAGGPSSDEQFF
TGCGCCAGCAGCTCCGGACTAGCGGGAGGGCCGTCATCCGATGAGCAGTTCTTC
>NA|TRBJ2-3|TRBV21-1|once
CASSKGRTSTDTQYF
TGTGCCAGCAGCAAAGGCAGAACTAGCACAGATACGCAGTATTTT